This T cell receptor (beta chain) was sequenced in a study of molecular identifiers for immune sequencing clone quantification. The CDR3 is 16 amino acids. The germline V gene has CDR1 PRHDT and CDR2 FYEKMQ (reference sequence). Trimming cost V 5 bases and J 1 base, with 17 bases left between them. This clonotype was observed many times. A CD8+CD4-CCR7+CD45RA+ phenotype served as the sorting definition for naive CD8 T cells. Bulk TCR libraries were made with methods that had been previously described and with listed TCR primers. A single record per CDR3 protein comes from TCRdb applying MiXCR to the PCR reads. The data show a few hundred thousand distinct CDR3 sequences, about 22% seen once.

The receptor was derived from a human donor in good health. Some libraries in this study had Jurkat cell RNA spiked in. Input material: naive CD8+ T cells from blood, with Jurkat cell RNA spiked in. Subset noted: FACS-sorted CD8+CD4-CCR7+CD45RA+ naive T cells. The chain carries TRBV13 and TRBJ1-1; D is uncertain. The CDR3 region is CASSTHRRMGNTEAFF. CDR3 bases: TGTGCCAGCAGCACCCACCGACGGATGGGGAACACTGAAGCTTTCTTT. The whole variable domain, remainder taken from reference TRBV13 and TRBJ1-1, is AAGVIQSPRHLIKEKRETATLKCYPIPRHDTVYWYQQGPGQDPQFLISFYEKMQSDKGSIPDRFSAQQFSDYHSELNMSSLELGDSALYFCASSTHRRMGNTEAFFGQGTRLTVV.